The 19 T cell receptor beta chains presented below share a single source sample, sequenced in a study of T-cell reconstitution after alpha-beta-depleted transplantation in children. Preparing the TCRbeta library involved the use of unique molecular identifiers. From the PCR reads, TCRdb called clonotypes with MiXCR, one entry per CDR3 protein. The sample carries about 540,000 distinct CDR3 sequences, more than 20% recorded once. The sequencing used PBMCs, collected before TCRalphabeta/CD19-depleted stem cell transplant. These receptors were obtained from a boy in the first two years of life with Wiskott-Aldrich syndrome, due to receive a stem cell transplant.

The chain carries TRBV11-1 and TRBJ2-1; 8 positions match TRBD1. The CDR3 is made up of 16 amino acids. The J segment lost 4 bases and the V segment lost 3 bases, leaving 8 bases of the junction unmatched. Germline V lookup: CDR1 SGHAT, CDR2 FQDESV (reference sequence). The DNA of the CDR3 is TGTGCCAGCAGCTTGGATCAGGGGGCCCGGTACAATGAGCAGTTCTTC. Translation: CASSLDQGARYNEQFF.

This clonotype has just a few counts. V usage is TRBV10-3 and J usage is TRBJ2-1, with 10 bases identical to TRBD2. There are 16 residues in the CDR3. CDR1 and CDR2 from the germline V gene are ENHRY and SYGVKD. With V trimmed by 5 bases and J by 8 bases, 12 bases remained unmatched. CDR3 nucleotide sequence: TGTGCCATCAGTACCCGGACTAGCGGAGGGTCCGATGAGCAGTTCTTC. Translated, it gives CAISTRTSGGSDEQFF.

The genes are TRBV7-8 and TRBJ2-1; 8 bases fit TRBD2. CDR1 is SGHVS and CDR2 is FQNEAQ in the germline V gene. V lost 4 bases to trimming and J lost 6 bases; unmatched junction nucleotides: 8. The CDR3 runs to 15 residues. DNA for the CDR3: TGTGCCAGCAGCTCTCTAGCGGGTCTCGTCAATGAGCAGTTCTTC. Its protein product is CASSSLAGLVNEQFF.

The chain uses TRBV12-3 or TRBV12-4 and TRBJ2-5, with D possibly TRBD1 on 5 matching bases. V lost 5 bases and J 0 bases, leaving 19 bases between the germline ends. The CDR3 length is 17 residues. CDR3 nucleotides: TGTGCCAGCAGTCAAGACGCTGGACACCCGTACCAAGAGACCCAGTACTTC. This encodes CASSQDAGHPYQETQYF.

This sequence joins TRBV5-1 and TRBJ2-3; D not certain. The V and J ends lost 1 base and 3 bases respectively, with 9 bases between them. The CDR3 length is 14 residues. Germline V gene data show CDR1 as SGHRS and CDR2 as YFSETQ. As DNA, the CDR3 is TGCGCCAGCAGCTTGAAGGGATCGACAGATACGCAGTATTTT. Translation: CASSLKGSTDTQYF. Supplemented by reference TRBV5-1 and TRBJ2-3, the full variable domain reads KAGVTQTPRYLIKTRGQQVTLSCSPISGHRSVSWYQQTPGQGLQFLFEYFSETQRNKGNFPGRFSGRQFSNSRSEMNVSTLELGDSALYLCASSLKGSTDTQYFGPGTRLTVL.

This chain links TRBV28 with TRBJ2-7; the D is unclear. This CDR3 region has 13 residues. The V and J ends lost 3 bases and 2 bases respectively, with 8 bases between them. CDR1 is MDHEN and CDR2 is SYDVKM in the germline V gene. The CDR3 sequence is CASSFPEAYEQYF. The CDR3 DNA follows: TGTGCCAGCAGTTTCCCCGAAGCCTACGAGCAGTACTTC.

The chain is built from TRBV7-2 and TRBJ2-5, with 15 bases matching TRBD2. V dropped 5 bases and J dropped 2; count of bases not matched to a gene: 6. The germline gives CDR1 SGHTA, CDR2 FQGNSA. This CDR3 has 17 amino acids. CDR3 DNA: TGTGCCAGCAGCATACCCGGACTAGCGGGAGGGCAAGAGACCCAGTACTTC. Translated, it gives CASSIPGLAGGQETQYF.

This sequence joins TRBV10-3 and TRBJ2-5; D call uncertain. The CDR3 totals 14 residues. Germline lookup yields CDR1 ENHRY and CDR2 SYGVKD. The ends were cut back, 0 bases at V and 4 bases at J, with 9 bases in the middle. CDR3 amino acids: CAISESNTPETQYF. CDR3 in DNA: TGTGCCATCAGTGAGTCGAACACCCCAGAGACCCAGTACTTC.

This clonotype was seen a handful of times. V is TRBV10-3 and J is TRBJ2-2; D is uncertain. Germline CDR1 ENHRY, CDR2 SYGVKD. The CDR3 length is 14 residues. V was clipped by 3 bases and J by 4 bases, with 9 bases between them. CDR3 in amino acids: CAISEGIGTGELFF. The DNA of the CDR3 is TGTGCCATCAGTGAAGGGATCGGCACCGGGGAGCTGTTTTTT.

This rearrangement joins TRBV11-2 to TRBJ2-3, with TRBD1 matching over 11 bases. The V gene end was trimmed by 5 bases and the J gene end by 3 bases; junction bases not matched to a gene: 4. The CDR3 consists of 15 residues. Germline V CDR1 and CDR2: SGHAT, FQNNGV. The CDR3 sequence is CASSRGQGATDTQYF. CDR3 in DNA: TGTGCCAGCAGCAGAGGACAGGGGGCAACAGATACGCAGTATTTT.

The chain links TRBV27 to TRBJ2-4; 7 bases map to TRBD2. CDR1 and CDR2 (germline): MNHEY, SMNVEV (reference sequence). The CDR3 consists of 16 residues. Unmatched junction bases numbered 5, after V lost 3 bases and J lost 0 bases. The DNA of the CDR3 is TGTGCCAGCAGTTTTGGGGGGGTGCTAGCCAAAAACATTCAGTACTTC. Its protein is CASSFGGVLAKNIQYF.

This clonotype was recorded a few times. The chain uses TRBV27 and TRBJ1-1, with D maybe TRBD1 (6 bases). V gave up 1 base and J gave up 4 bases, with 19 bases separating them. Germline-derived CDR1 and CDR2 are MNHEY and SMNVEV (reference sequence). The CDR3 totals 17 residues. The CDR3 DNA reads as TGTGCCAGCAGTTTATACGCAGGGGCGGGGTATAGCACTGAAGCTTTCTTT. Translation: CASSLYAGAGYSTEAFF.

This clonotype was picked up a small number of times. The rearrangement uses TRBV12-3 or TRBV12-4 and TRBJ1-5; TRBD1 matches at 8 bases. J was trimmed by 3 bases and V by 6 bases; bases with no gene match: 4. CDR3 length equals 14 residues. The CDR3: CASSQGAFNQPQHF. In nucleotides, the CDR3 is TGTGCCAGCAGCCAGGGGGCTTTCAATCAGCCCCAGCATTTT.

This clonotype was recorded a few times. The CDR3 spells CSARGLSQGLRTEAFF. The CDR3 DNA follows: TGCAGTGCTAGAGGTCTATCACAGGGGTTGAGGACTGAAGCTTTCTTT. This chain links TRBV20-1 with TRBJ1-1; the match to TRBD1 covers 7 bases. Germline V lookup: CDR1 DFQATT, CDR2 SNEGSKA (reference sequence). The ends lost 1 base at V and 5 bases at J; junction bases unmatched: 13. The CDR3 sequence is 16 residues long.

The chain couples TRBV2 to TRBJ2-3; D unclear. Germline CDR1 is SNHLY and CDR2 is FYNNEI. V lost 6 bases to trimming and J lost 6 bases, with 16 bases between them. The CDR3 length is 14 residues. CDR3 nucleotide sequence: TGTGCCAGCAGCGAAACAAGGCTTATCGATACGCAGTATTTT. Translated, it gives CASSETRLIDTQYF.

The chain uses TRBV12-3 or TRBV12-4 and TRBJ1-5; unclear D gene. This CDR3 has 14 amino acids. The ends were cut back, 5 bases at V and 6 bases at J, with 14 bases in the middle. The CDR3 DNA follows: TGTGCCAGCAGTGGAGAGGGAACTGGTCAGCCCCAGCATTTT. Its protein product is CASSGEGTGQPQHF.

The V and J genes are TRBV6-5 and TRBJ1-5; D not resolved. Germline values: CDR1 MNHEY, CDR2 SVGAGI. The CDR3 covers 18 residues. Trimming removed 0 bases at V and 4 bases at J, with 19 bases between. CDR3 sequence: CASSYSKVGRVWNQPQHF. CDR3 sequence (DNA): TGTGCCAGCAGTTACTCGAAAGTGGGGAGGGTATGGAATCAGCCCCAGCATTTT.

V and J are TRBV5-1 and TRBJ2-1, with 9 bases that match TRBD2. The CDR3 spans 15 residues. Germline values: CDR1 SGHRS, CDR2 YFSETQ. V gave up 0 bases and J gave up 9 bases; unmatched junction bases: 7. CDR3 residues: CASSLVLAGVLEQFF. In nucleotides, the CDR3 is TGCGCCAGCAGCTTGGTGTTAGCGGGAGTTCTTGAGCAGTTCTTC. The full variable domain, in which reference TRBV5-1 and TRBJ2-1 provide the parts outside the CDR3, is KAGVTQTPRYLIKTRGQQVTLSCSPISGHRSVSWYQQTPGQGLQFLFEYFSETQRNKGNFPGRFSGRQFSNSRSEMNVSTLELGDSALYLCASSLVLAGVLEQFFGPGTRLTVL.

The rearrangement joins TRBV7-3 to TRBJ1-2; 7 nucleotides align to TRBD1. Germline V gene data show CDR1 as SGHTA and CDR2 as FQGTGA. The ends lost 0 bases at V and 7 bases at J; junction bases unmatched: 11. This CDR3 is 16 amino acids long. CDR3 region: CASSLTGHRGSGGYTF. The CDR3 nucleotides read TGTGCCAGCAGCTTAACGGGCCACAGGGGTTCAGGTGGCTACACCTTC.